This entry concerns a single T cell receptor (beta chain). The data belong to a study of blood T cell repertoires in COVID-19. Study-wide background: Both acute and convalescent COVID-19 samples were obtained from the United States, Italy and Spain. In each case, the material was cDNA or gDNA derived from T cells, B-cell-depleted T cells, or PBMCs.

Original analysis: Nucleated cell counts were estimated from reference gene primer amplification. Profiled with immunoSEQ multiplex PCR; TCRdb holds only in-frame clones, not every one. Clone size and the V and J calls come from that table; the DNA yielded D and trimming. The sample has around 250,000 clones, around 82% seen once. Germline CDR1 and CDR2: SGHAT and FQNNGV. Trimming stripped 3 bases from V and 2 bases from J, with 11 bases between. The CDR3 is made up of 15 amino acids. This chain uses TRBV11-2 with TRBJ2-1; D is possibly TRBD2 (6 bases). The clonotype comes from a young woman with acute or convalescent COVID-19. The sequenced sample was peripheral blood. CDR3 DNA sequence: TGTGCCAGCAGCTTTGCGGGGAGCGCCTACAATGAGCAGTTCTTC. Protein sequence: CASSFAGSAYNEQFF.